Sequencing of this T cell receptor (beta chain) was carried out in a study of blood T cell repertoires in COVID-19. About the study: Whether acute or convalescent, the COVID-19 samples came from the United States, Italy and Spain.

This CDR3 contains 12 residues. CDR1 SEHNR and CDR2 FQNEAQ come from the germline V gene (reference sequence). Only in-frame clones appear in the TCRdb table, and some are missing; sequencing was by immunoSEQ multiplex PCR. Of roughly 150,000 clones detected, around nine tenths appear once; the ten largest clones hold about 9.4%. In the case of this clone: The junction departs from germline at one end; a sequencing error may be responsible.

While infection was still active, Seattle patients were enrolled and then followed longitudinally. The sequence derives from a woman in her 70s with COVID-19, enrolled during active disease. The chain links TRBV7-9 to TRBJ2-3, with D possibly being TRBD2 (7 bases). Sequenced material: peripheral blood. The CDR3 nucleotides read TGCTCCGGGGCGGGGGCGACAGATACGCAGTATTTT. As protein: CSGAGATDTQYF.